These 7 T cell receptor beta chains came from one sample sequenced in a study of post-analysis software for immune sequencing data. Overall study findings and caveats: There were a handful of TRBV segments more frequent in patients than controls, and TRBV5-6, TRBV5-1 and TRBV20-1 were among them.

Unique molecular identifiers were built into the TCR beta cDNA libraries. TCRdb recomputed calls from the PCR reads with MiXCR, one row per CDR3 protein. The sample consists of a few hundred thousand distinct CDR3 sequences, under 55% of them appearing once. Antigens of these TCRs are unknown. Material for sequencing was blood. The receptor source for this set is a girl aged 5-17 years with multiple sclerosis.

The rearrangement joins TRBV20-1 to TRBJ1-2; D uncertain. Germline V gene data show CDR1 as DFQATT and CDR2 as SNEGSKA (reference sequence). Trimming cost V 7 bases and J 0 bases, with 12 bases left between them. This CDR3 contains 13 residues. The chain's CDR3 is CSVIQPANYGYTF. The CDR3 DNA follows: TGCAGTGTAATCCAGCCGGCTAACTATGGCTACACCTTC.

The chain has TRBV7-2 and TRBJ2-7; 8 positions agree with TRBD2. The CDR3 sequence is 16 residues long. The germline V gene has CDR1 SGHTA and CDR2 FQGNSA. The V segment lost 1 base and the J segment 3 bases; nucleotides outside the gene matches: 8. CDR3 bases: TGTGCCAGCAGCTTAGGAACCGGGACTAGAGACTACGAGCAGTACTTC. It yields the protein CASSLGTGTRDYEQYF.

About this clonotype: This is likely a read error, given that the CDR3 carries no conserved phenylalanine or tryptophan at its end. V is TRBV29-1 and J is TRBJ2-3; D is undetermined. Germline V gene sequence: CDR1 SQVTM, CDR2 ANQGSEA. This CDR3 region has 16 residues. Deletions cut 0 bases from V and 6 bases from J, with 19 bases between. CDR3: CSVEDRWHRSEDTQYV. The DNA of the CDR3 is TGCAGCGTTGAAGATAGGTGGCATCGATCGGAGGATACGCAGTATGTT.

The chain employs TRBV7-3 and TRBJ2-3; the D is unclear. The CDR3 loop spans 15 amino acids. Deletions cut 5 bases from V and 6 bases from J, with 18 bases between. Per germline, CDR1 SGHTA and CDR2 FQGTGA. This chain's CDR3 is CASSRSTSARDTQYF. The DNA of the CDR3 is TGTGCCAGCAGCCGAAGTACCTCAGCACGGGATACGCAGTATTTT.

This clonotype was seen a handful of times. The chain recombines TRBV11-2 with TRBJ2-1, with 11 positions matching TRBD2. The CDR3 totals 16 residues. CDR1 SGHAT and CDR2 FQNNGV come from the germline V gene. J was trimmed by 4 bases and V by 1 base; bases with no gene match: 3. CDR3 protein: CASSLVGLAVYNEQFF. Here the CDR3 DNA reads TGTGCCAGCAGCTTAGTGGGACTAGCGGTATACAATGAGCAGTTCTTC. Full variable domain (remainder filled in from reference TRBV11-2 and TRBJ2-1): EAGVAQSPRYKIIEKRQSVAFWCNPISGHATLYWYQQILGQGPKLLIQFQNNGVVDDSQLPKDRFSAERLKGVDSTLKIQPAKLEDSAVYLCASSLVGLAVYNEQFFGPGTRLTVL.

The chain uses TRBV4-2 and TRBJ2-1, with TRBD2 as a possible D gene (7 bases). CDR1 is LGHNA, CDR2 YNFKEQ, per germline. V was shortened by 2 bases and J by 4 bases, with 18 bases between the two germline ends. The CDR3 has 17 amino acids. CDR3 DNA sequence: TGTGCCAGCAGCCAACGAGGGGGGGGAGCGGAGTACAATGAGCAGTTCTTC. This gives the protein CASSQRGGGAEYNEQFF.

The V and J genes are TRBV12-3 or TRBV12-4 and TRBJ2-1; 12 nucleotides line up with TRBD2. The CDR3 is made up of 14 amino acids. After removal of 5 bases from V and 9 bases from J, the junction contained 5 bases not matched to a gene. CDR3 nucleotides: TGTGCCAGCAGTCGACTAGCGGGAGAAACTGAGCAGTTCTTC. Amino acid sequence: CASSRLAGETEQFF.